This record concerns one T cell receptor beta chain sequence. Its specificity is not known. Trimming cost V 4 bases and J 3 bases; bases outside gene matches: 6. CDR1 MNHEY and CDR2 SVGAGI come from the germline V gene. The CDR3 has 15 amino acids. This specimen comes from a study of beta chain features in type 1 diabetes. The wider study: Sorted cells from all samples, numbering approximately 110,000,000, were examined. Study-wide results and caveats: Compared to healthy donors, patients appeared to have naive, central memory and Treg TCRB repertoires that were more alike.

Sequencing targeted expressed TCRB transcripts, as all isolated RNA had been reverse transcribed. Repertoires were generated with immunoSEQ multiplex PCR, while TCRdb's copy carries only in-frame clones and drops some. This sample has 250,000 to 350,000 clones; 14% occur once, and the top ten carry 6.7%. By way of CD45RO/CCR7/CD25/CD127/CD95/CD27, the CD4+ regulatory, stem cell-like memory, central memory and naive cells were sorted. V usage is TRBV6-5 and J usage is TRBJ1-1; 9 bases match TRBD1. Material: central memory CD4+ T cells from blood. The receptor was derived from a man aged 25-45 years in good health. The CDR3 is CASSSPTGGYTEAFF. As DNA, the CDR3 is TGTGCCAGCAGTTCCCCGACAGGGGGATACACTGAAGCTTTCTTT.